This TCR beta chain was retrieved from a study of blood T cell repertoires in COVID-19. Study in general: The United States, Italy and Spain provided the acute and convalescent COVID-19 samples. Nucleic acid was either cDNA or gDNA, and it came from T cells, B-cell-depleted T cells, or PBMCs.

TCRdb keeps only in-frame clones here, not all; method: immunoSEQ multiplex PCR. The sample holds over 150,000 clones; 86% are singletons and the top ten take under 9.5%. V shed 3 bases and J shed 10 bases, with 10 bases lying between them. The CDR3 is made up of 13 amino acids. The germline V gene has CDR1 MDHEN and CDR2 SYDVKM. The chain recombines TRBV28 with TRBJ1-6; the D is unclear. The sequenced sample consisted of peripheral blood. This receptor was identified in a man between 50 and 59 years old with active or convalescent COVID-19. The CDR3 spells CASSFFGRSPLHF. CDR3 nucleotide sequence: TGTGCCAGCAGTTTTTTTGGGAGGTCACCCCTCCACTTT.